This TCR beta chain stems from a study of OX40 agonist ivuxolimab in advanced cancers. Across the study: An agonistic anti-OX40 (CD134) antibody, ivuxolimab, was used to treat the patients. Three patients responded partially, comprising one with hepatocellular carcinoma and two with cutaneous melanoma. Earlier treatment with anti-PD-1, anti-PD-L1 or anti-CTLA-4 was permitted, and about 40% had received some. Study findings and constraints: Compared with CD4+, CD8+ T cells on average had more expanded clones.

Sequencing used immunoSEQ multiplex PCR; TCRdb keeps in-frame clones, though not all of them. The table records approximately 89,000 clones, 70% to 90% of them present only once. Germline lookup yields CDR1 SGHTA and CDR2 FQGNSA. The length of the CDR3 is 13 residues. Between the trimmed V and J ends, which lost 6 bases and 6 bases, there was a span of 11 bases. About this clone itself: Its target is not known.

The J gene is TRBJ2-2, the V gene TRBV7-2; no firm D call. The sequence derives from an adult with an advanced solid tumor such as melanoma, head and neck, liver or kidney cancer. This sample comprised CD4+ or CD8+ T cells sorted from blood, obtained in a trial of the OX40 agonist ivuxolimab. This CDR3 reads CASSFGDAGELFF. The CDR3 nucleotides read TGTGCCAGCAGTTTCGGCGACGCCGGGGAGCTGTTTTTT.